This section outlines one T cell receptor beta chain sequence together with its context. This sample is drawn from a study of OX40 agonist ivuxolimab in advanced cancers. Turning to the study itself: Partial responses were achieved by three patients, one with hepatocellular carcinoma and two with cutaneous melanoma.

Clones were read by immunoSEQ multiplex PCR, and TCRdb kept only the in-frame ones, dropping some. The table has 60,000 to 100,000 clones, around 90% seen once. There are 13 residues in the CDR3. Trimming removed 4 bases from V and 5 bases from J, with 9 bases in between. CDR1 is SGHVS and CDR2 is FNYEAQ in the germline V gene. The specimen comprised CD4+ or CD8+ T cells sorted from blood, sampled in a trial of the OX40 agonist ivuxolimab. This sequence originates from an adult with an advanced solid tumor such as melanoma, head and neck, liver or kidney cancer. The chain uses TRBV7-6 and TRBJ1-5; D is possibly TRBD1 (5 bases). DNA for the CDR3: TGTGCCAGCAGCTCGGGGGGGGATCAGCCCCAGCATTTT. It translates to CASSSGGDQPQHF.